The 10 T cell receptor beta chains reported below all come from one sample, sequenced in a study of T cells in localized non-small cell lung cancer. Assay used: immunoSEQ multiplex PCR; TCRdb lists only in-frame clones, some missing. The repertoire has roughly 34,000 clones, about nine tenths of them found once; the top ten carry under 20%. The specimen comprised peripheral blood mononuclear cells, sampled before any cancer treatment. These receptors were taken from a man aged 40 to 75 with stage III lung adenocarcinoma.

The rearrangement uses TRBV7-9 and TRBJ2-5; 14 bases map to TRBD2. CDR1 and CDR2 from the germline V gene are SEHNR and FQNEAQ (reference sequence). Germline trimming cut 3 bases from V and 5 bases from J; bases unmatched to any gene: 5. This CDR3 contains 16 residues. The CDR3 DNA follows: TGTGCCAGCAGCTTCTCCGGGACTAGCGGGGGTGAGACCCAGTACTTC. This sequence encodes CASSFSGTSGGETQYF.

V gene TRBV28 combines with J gene TRBJ1-5; 10 bases line up with TRBD1. This CDR3 region has 16 residues. Germline V lookup: CDR1 MDHEN, CDR2 SYDVKM. V gave up 5 bases and J gave up 0 bases; unmatched junction bases: 4. Here the CDR3 reads CASSDRGRYSNQPQHF. The CDR3 coding sequence is TGTGCCAGCAGTGACAGGGGGCGATATAGCAATCAGCCCCAGCATTTT.

The chain recombines TRBV5-1 with TRBJ2-5; perhaps TRBD2 as D (5 bases). There are 15 residues in the CDR3. Trimming took off 3 bases at V and 2 bases at J, with 14 bases between the two ends. Per germline, CDR1 SGHRS and CDR2 YFSETQ. The CDR3 here is CASSSNGRGQETQYF. In nucleotides, the CDR3 is TGCGCCAGCAGCTCGAACGGACGGGGACAAGAGACCCAGTACTTC.

V usage is TRBV11-2 and J usage is TRBJ1-2; D not certain. The CDR3 totals 16 residues. Trimming cost V 5 bases and J 7 bases, with 23 bases left between them. CDR1 and CDR2 from the germline V gene are SGHAT and FQNNGV. CDR3: CASSPQPGSAFSGYTF. The CDR3 DNA reads TGTGCCAGCAGCCCTCAACCGGGGTCTGCCTTTAGTGGCTACACCTTC.

The chain employs TRBV7-2 and TRBJ2-5, with D perhaps given as TRBD1 or TRBD2 (5 bases each). CDR1 SGHTA and CDR2 FQGNSA come from the germline V gene. Trimming removed 5 bases from V and 5 bases from J, with 15 bases in between. The CDR3 loop spans 14 amino acids. CDR3: CASSPGHRGETQYF. DNA of the CDR3: TGTGCCAGCAGCCCAGGGCACAGAGGGGAGACCCAGTACTTC.

This chain joins TRBV2 and TRBJ2-3; maybe TRBD2 (5 bases). Germline V gene lookup returns CDR1 SNHLY and CDR2 FYNNEI. Trimming pared 8 bases from V and 1 base from J, leaving 13 bases between. This CDR3 contains 14 residues. The CDR3, as DNA: TGTGCCAGCCGCGAAGGTAGCGGCACAGATACGCAGTATTTT. Amino acid sequence: CASREGSGTDTQYF.

This clone was picked up a small number of times. J is TRBJ2-1 and V is TRBV28; 9 bases match TRBD2. The CDR3 loop spans 14 amino acids. The V segment lost 6 bases and the J segment 8 bases; nucleotides outside the gene matches: 8. Germline lookup yields CDR1 MDHEN and CDR2 SYDVKM. The chain's CDR3 is CASSPSGVSDEQFF. In DNA, the CDR3 is TGTGCCAGCAGCCCTAGCGGGGTCTCGGATGAGCAGTTCTTC.

The chain has TRBV28 and TRBJ1-5; D is ambiguous. Trimming cost V 2 bases and J 0 bases, with 17 bases left between them. This CDR3 comprises 18 residues. CDR1 and CDR2 from the germline V gene are MDHEN and SYDVKM. CDR3 bases: TGTGCCAGCAGTTTACTTGAGGGTTCAGAGCATAGCAATCAGCCCCAGCATTTT. This codes for CASSLLEGSEHSNQPQHF.

This chain links TRBV11-2 with TRBJ2-5; TRBD2 matches at 8 bases. In germline, CDR1 is SGHAT, CDR2 FQNNGV. The junction had 0 bases not matched to a gene; V was cut back by 2 bases and J by 1 base. This CDR3 is built from 14 residues. The CDR3 protein is CASSLLAGQETQYF. The CDR3 DNA is TGTGCCAGCAGCTTACTAGCGGGCCAAGAGACCCAGTACTTC.

The chain recombines TRBV25-1 with TRBJ2-1; 7 bases match TRBD2. There are 16 residues in the CDR3. The germline V gene encodes CDR1 MGHDK and CDR2 SYGVNS. With 1 base clipped from V and 3 bases from J, the junction kept 6 bases outside the gene matches. The CDR3, as DNA: TGTGCCAGCAGTGAATGGGAGGGCGCGATCTACAATGAGCAGTTCTTC. This sequence encodes CASSEWEGAIYNEQFF.